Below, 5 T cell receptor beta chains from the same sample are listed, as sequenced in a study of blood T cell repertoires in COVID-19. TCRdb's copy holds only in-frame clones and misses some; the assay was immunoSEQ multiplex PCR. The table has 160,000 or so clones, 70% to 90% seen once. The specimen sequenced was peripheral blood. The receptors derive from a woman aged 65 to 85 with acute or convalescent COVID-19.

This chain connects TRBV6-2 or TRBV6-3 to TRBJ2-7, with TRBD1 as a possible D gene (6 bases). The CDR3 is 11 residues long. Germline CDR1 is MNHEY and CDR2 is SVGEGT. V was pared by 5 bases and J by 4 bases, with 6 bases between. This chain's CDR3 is CASSDRYEQYF. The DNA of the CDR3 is TGTGCCAGCAGTGACAGGTACGAGCAGTACTTC.

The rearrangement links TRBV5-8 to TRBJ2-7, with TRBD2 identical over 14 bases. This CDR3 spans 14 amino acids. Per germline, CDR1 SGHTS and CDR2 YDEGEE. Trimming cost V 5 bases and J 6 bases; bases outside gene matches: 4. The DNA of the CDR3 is TGTGCCAGCAGTCGACTAGCGGGAGGGACCGAGCAGTACTTC. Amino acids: CASSRLAGGTEQYF. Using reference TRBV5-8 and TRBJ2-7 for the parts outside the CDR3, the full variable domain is EAGVTQSPTHLIKTRGQQATLRCSPISGHTSVYWYQQALGLGLQFLLWYDEGEERNRGNFPPRFSGRQFPNYSSELNVNALELEDSALYLCASSRLAGGTEQYFGPGTRLTVT.

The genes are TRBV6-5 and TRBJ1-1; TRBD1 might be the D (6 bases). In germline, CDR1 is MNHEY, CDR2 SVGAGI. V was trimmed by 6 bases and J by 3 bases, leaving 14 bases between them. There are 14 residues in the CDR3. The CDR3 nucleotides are TGTGCCAGCAGGATAGACAGGCCTGACACTGAAGCTTTCTTT. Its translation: CASRIDRPDTEAFF.

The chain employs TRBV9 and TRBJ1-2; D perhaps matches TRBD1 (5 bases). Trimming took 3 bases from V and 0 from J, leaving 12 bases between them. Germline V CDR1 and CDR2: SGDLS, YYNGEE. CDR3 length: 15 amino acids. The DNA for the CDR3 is TGTGCCAGCAGCGCCGCAGGGCTATCTAACTATGGCTACACCTTC. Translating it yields CASSAAGLSNYGYTF.

The CDR3, as DNA: TGTGCCAGCAGTGAAGGGACTCAAGTCAATCAGCCCCAGCATTTT. It encodes CASSEGTQVNQPQHF. This rearrangement joins TRBV2 to TRBJ1-5; no firm D call. The CDR3 extends over 15 amino acids. Germline CDR1 is SNHLY and CDR2 is FYNNEI. The V end lost 1 base, the J end lost 3 bases, and 10 bases lay between the germline ends.